One TCR beta chain is described in this entry. Its antigen remains unidentified. The sample originates from a study of T-cell reconstitution after alpha-beta-depleted transplantation in children. Study-wide results and caveats: From surviving recipient T cells and thymic progenitors came the high day-60 TCRbeta diversity observed in some patients. T-cell numbers and diversity, one year after transplant, stemmed largely from T cells that were newly produced. It was reported that alpha-beta T cells came from several hundred expanded graft clones (about two months after transplant).

The CDR3 runs 14 residues. CDR1 is DFQATT and CDR2 is SNEGSKA in the germline V gene (reference sequence). V dropped 5 bases and J dropped 4; count of bases not matched to a gene: 6. Researchers prepared the TCRbeta library using unique molecular identifiers, the study reports. TCRdb processed the PCR reads anew with MiXCR; each CDR3 protein has one entry. The sample shows 700,000 to 950,000 distinct CDR3 sequences, about 15% of them seen only once. This TCR was sampled from a male patient younger than 18 who had a stem cell transplant for acute lymphoblastic leukemia, so the T cells may come from the graft donor. The gene calls are TRBV20-1 and TRBJ2-4, with 9 nucleotides matching TRBD1. Specimen: PBMCs, mostly from graft donor cells, collected 360 days after TCRalphabeta/CD19-depleted stem cell transplant. The CDR3 loop is CSAASGTGKNIQYF. CDR3 coding DNA: TGCAGTGCTGCCTCCGGGACAGGGAAAAACATTCAGTACTTC.